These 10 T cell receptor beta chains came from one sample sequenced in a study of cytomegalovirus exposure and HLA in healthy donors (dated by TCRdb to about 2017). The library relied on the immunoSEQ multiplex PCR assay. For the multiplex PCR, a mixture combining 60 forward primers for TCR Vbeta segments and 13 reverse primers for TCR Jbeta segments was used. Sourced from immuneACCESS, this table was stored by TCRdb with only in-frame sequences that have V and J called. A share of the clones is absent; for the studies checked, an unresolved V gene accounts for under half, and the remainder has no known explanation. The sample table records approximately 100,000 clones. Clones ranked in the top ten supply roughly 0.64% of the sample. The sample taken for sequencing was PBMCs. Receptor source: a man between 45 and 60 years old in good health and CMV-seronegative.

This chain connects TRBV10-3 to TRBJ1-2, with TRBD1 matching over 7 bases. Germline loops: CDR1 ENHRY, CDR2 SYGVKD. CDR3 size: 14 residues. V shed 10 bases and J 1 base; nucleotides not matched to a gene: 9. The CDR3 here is CATSGTVNNYGYTF. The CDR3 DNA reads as TGTGCCACTTCCGGGACAGTTAATAACTATGGCTACACCTTC.

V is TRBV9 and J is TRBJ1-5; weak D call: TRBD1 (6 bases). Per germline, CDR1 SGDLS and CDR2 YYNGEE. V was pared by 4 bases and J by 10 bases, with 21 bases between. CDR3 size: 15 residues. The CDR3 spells CASSPSPGAQGPQHF. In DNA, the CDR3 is TGTGCCAGCAGCCCCTCCCCAGGGGCCCAGGGACCCCAGCATTTT.

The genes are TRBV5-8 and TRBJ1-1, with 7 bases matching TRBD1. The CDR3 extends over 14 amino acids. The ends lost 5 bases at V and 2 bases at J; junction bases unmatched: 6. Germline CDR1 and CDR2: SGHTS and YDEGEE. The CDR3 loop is CASRPGTVNTEAFF. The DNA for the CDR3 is TGTGCCAGCAGGCCCGGGACAGTAAACACTGAAGCTTTCTTT.

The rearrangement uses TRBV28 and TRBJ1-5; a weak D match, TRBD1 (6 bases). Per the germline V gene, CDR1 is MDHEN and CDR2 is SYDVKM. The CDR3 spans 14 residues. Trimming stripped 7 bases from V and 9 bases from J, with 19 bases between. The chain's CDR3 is CASKWRGPAAPQHF. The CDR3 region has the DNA TGTGCCAGCAAGTGGCGGGGGCCCGCGGCGCCCCAGCATTTT.

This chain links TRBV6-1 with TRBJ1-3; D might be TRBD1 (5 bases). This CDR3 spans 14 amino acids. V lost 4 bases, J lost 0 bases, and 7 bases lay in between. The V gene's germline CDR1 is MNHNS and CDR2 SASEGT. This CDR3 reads CASSVDSSGNTIYF. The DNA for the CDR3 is TGTGCCAGCAGTGTAGACAGCTCTGGAAACACCATATATTTT.

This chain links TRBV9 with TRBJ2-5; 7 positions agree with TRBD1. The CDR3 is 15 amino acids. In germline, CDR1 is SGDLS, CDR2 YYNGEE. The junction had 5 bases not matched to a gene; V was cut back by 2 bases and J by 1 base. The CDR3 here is CASSVEQGPQETQYF. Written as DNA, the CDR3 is TGTGCCAGCAGCGTCGAACAGGGGCCCCAAGAGACCCAGTACTTC.

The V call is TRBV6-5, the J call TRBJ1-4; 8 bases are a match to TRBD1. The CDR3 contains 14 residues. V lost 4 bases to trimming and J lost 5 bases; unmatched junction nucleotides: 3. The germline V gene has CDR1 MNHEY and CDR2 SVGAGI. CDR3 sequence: CASSLRTGNEKLFF. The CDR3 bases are TGTGCCAGCAGTTTAAGGACAGGGAATGAAAAACTGTTTTTT.

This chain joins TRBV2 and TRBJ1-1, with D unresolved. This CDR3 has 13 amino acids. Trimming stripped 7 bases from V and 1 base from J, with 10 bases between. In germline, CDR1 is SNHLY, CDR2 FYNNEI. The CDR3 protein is CASMGAPNTEAFF. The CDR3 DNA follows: TGTGCCAGCATGGGAGCTCCGAACACTGAAGCTTTCTTT.

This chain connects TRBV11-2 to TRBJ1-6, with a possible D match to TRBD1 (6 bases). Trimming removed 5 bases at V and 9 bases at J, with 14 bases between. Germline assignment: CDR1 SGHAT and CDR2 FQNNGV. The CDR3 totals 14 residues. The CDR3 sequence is CASSPGTITSPLHF. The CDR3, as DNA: TGTGCCAGCAGCCCGGGGACAATTACTTCACCCCTCCACTTT.

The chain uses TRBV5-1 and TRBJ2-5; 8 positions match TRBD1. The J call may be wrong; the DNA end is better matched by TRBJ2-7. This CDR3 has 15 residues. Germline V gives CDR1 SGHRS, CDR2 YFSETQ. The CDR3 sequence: CASSLGQGVGYEQYF. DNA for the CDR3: TGCGCCAGCAGCTTAGGACAGGGAGTTGGATACGAGCAGTACTTC.